This TCR beta chain came from a study of blood T cell repertoires in COVID-19. Overall study context: Spain, Italy and the United States supplied samples that represented acute and convalescent COVID-19.

The V end lost 3 bases, the J end lost 4 bases, and 12 bases lay between the germline ends. Looked up from germline, CDR1 is MNHEY and CDR2 is SMNVEV (reference sequence). This CDR3 is built from 14 residues. Only in-frame clones appear in the TCRdb table, and some are missing; sequencing was by immunoSEQ multiplex PCR. The sample lists a few hundred thousand clones, more than 80% seen once, with about 3% in the top ten. Sequenced sample: peripheral blood. The V call is TRBV27, the J call TRBJ1-1, with D maybe TRBD1 (5 bases). The receptor was isolated from a woman in her 30s with active or convalescent COVID-19. The CDR3: CASSFWGESTEAFF. CDR3 nucleotides: TGTGCCAGCAGTTTTTGGGGGGAAAGCACTGAAGCTTTCTTT.